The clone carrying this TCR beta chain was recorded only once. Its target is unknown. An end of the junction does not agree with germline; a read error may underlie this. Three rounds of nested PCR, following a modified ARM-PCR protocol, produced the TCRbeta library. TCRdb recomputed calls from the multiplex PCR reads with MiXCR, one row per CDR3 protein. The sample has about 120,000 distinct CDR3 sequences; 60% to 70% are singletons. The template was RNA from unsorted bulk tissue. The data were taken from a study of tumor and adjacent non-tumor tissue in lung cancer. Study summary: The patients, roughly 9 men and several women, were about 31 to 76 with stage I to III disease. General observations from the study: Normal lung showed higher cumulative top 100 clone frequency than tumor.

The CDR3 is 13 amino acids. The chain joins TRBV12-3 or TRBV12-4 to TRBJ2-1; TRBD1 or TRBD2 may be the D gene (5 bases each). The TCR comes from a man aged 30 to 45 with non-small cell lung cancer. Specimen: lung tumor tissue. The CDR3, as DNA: TGTGCCAGCAGTTTTGGGACGCCCAATGAGCAGTTATTC. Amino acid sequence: CASSFGTPNEQLF.